Listed below are T cell receptor beta chains from one sample, sequenced in a study of cytomegalovirus exposure and HLA in healthy donors. The protocol was immunoSEQ multiplex PCR, while the TCRdb copy is restricted to in-frame clones and leaves out a portion. The data show 100,000 to 150,000 clones, roughly 88% seen once. The source material was PBMCs. These receptors were collected from a woman between 18 and 30 years old in good health and CMV-seropositive. Both conserved end residues are part of each CDR3. The order of the fields is J gene, V gene, clone size, D gene, CDR3 DNA, CDR3 protein. D genes are given only for firm matches. The size entry is marked missing in some rows and otherwise reads once, few, many or a size class.

J: TRBJ2-7; V: TRBV7-8; size: -; D: TRBD1; DNA: TGTGCCAGCAGCTCCCCGGGACAGGGTTTCCACGAGCAGTACTTC; CDR3: CASSSPGQGFHEQYF
J: TRBJ1-2; V: TRBV10-3; size: once; D: -; DNA: TGTGCCATCAGTGATCAGGCAGCAACCTATGGCTACACCTTC; CDR3: CAISDQAATYGYTF
J: TRBJ2-3; V: TRBV19; size: -; D: -; DNA: TGTGCCAGTAGTATAGGGGGGCGCACAGATACGCAGTATTTT; CDR3: CASSIGGRTDTQYF
J: TRBJ2-2; V: TRBV6-4; size: once; D: -; DNA: TGTGCCAGCATAGGGCGGGGCGGCCGGAACACCGGGGAGCTGTTTTTT; CDR3: CASIGRGGRNTGELFF
J: TRBJ2-7; V: TRBV21-1; size: -; D: -; DNA: TGTGCCAGCAGCAAAGGAGGGTCCTCGCCCTCCTACGAGCAGTACTTC; CDR3: CASSKGGSSPSYEQYF
J: TRBJ1-1; V: TRBV4-1; size: -; D: -; DNA: TGCGCCAGCAGCCAAGGGTCAGGGGCTACTGAAGCTTTCTTT; CDR3: CASSQGSGATEAFF
J: TRBJ1-1; V: TRBV25-1; size: -; D: -; DNA: TGTGCCAGCAGTGACGGGACTGAAGCTTTCTTT; CDR3: CASSDGTEAFF
J: TRBJ2-3; V: TRBV6-4; size: -; D: TRBD2; DNA: TGTGCCAGCAGTGACTCCAACGGGGGGGCCACAGATACGCAGTATTTT; CDR3: CASSDSNGGATDTQYF
J: TRBJ2-7; V: TRBV10-3; size: -; D: TRBD2; DNA: TGTGCCATCAGTGTACTAGCGGGGGACGACGAGCAGTACTTC; CDR3: CAISVLAGDDEQYF
J: TRBJ1-4; V: TRBV7-9; size: -; D: -; DNA: TGTGCCAGCAGCTTAGTGGCAGGCAATAATGAAAAACTGTTTTTT; CDR3: CASSLVAGNNEKLFF
J: TRBJ2-3; V: TRBV29-1; size: -; D: TRBD1; DNA: TGCAGCGTTAAAGGGACAGTCACAGATACGCAGTATTTT; CDR3: CSVKGTVTDTQYF
J: TRBJ2-1; V: TRBV2; size: once; D: -; DNA: TGTGCCAGCACGGAGAATAATGAGCAGTTCTTC; CDR3: CASTENNEQFF
J: TRBJ2-1; V: TRBV11-3; size: -; D: TRBD1; DNA: TGTGCCAGCAGCCAAGGGACAGCTTTCAATGAGCAGTTCTTC; CDR3: CASSQGTAFNEQFF
J: TRBJ1-1; V: TRBV19; size: -; D: -; DNA: TGTGCCAGTAGTATAGACCGGGACACTGAAGCTTTCTTT; CDR3: CASSIDRDTEAFF
J: TRBJ2-7; V: TRBV7-6; size: -; D: TRBD1; DNA: TGTGCCAGCAGCGCAGCGACAGGGGCCTTCTACGAGCAGTACTTC; CDR3: CASSAATGAFYEQYF
J: TRBJ2-1; V: TRBV19; size: -; D: TRBD1; DNA: TGTGCCAGTAGTATAAACAGGGGGTGGTCCTACAATGAGCAGTTCTTC; CDR3: CASSINRGWSYNEQFF
J: TRBJ1-4; V: TRBV23-1; size: -; D: -; DNA: TGCGCCAGCAGTCAGGCTAATAAAACTCCAGGGATAAATGAAAAACTGTTTTTT; CDR3: CASSQANKTPGINEKLFF
J: TRBJ1-4; V: TRBV15; size: -; D: -; DNA: TGTGCCACCAGCACATACCAGGGGAACGTGGAAAAACTGTTTTTT; CDR3: CATSTYQGNVEKLFF
J: TRBJ2-3; V: TRBV9; size: -; D: -; DNA: TGTGCCAGCAGCGTAAGTGGTCGGACTAGCACAGATACGCAGTATTTT; CDR3: CASSVSGRTSTDTQYF
J: TRBJ2-7; V: TRBV2; size: -; D: TRBD1; DNA: TGTGCCAGCAGGGGGGACAGCTCCTACGAGCAGTACTTC; CDR3: CASRGDSSYEQYF
J: TRBJ2-7; V: TRBV5-1; size: -; D: TRBD2; DNA: TGCGCCAGCAGTTATACTAGCGGGGGCGCCGTCGAGCAGTACTTC; CDR3: CASSYTSGGAVEQYF
J: TRBJ1-1; V: TRBV27; size: -; D: -; DNA: TGTGCCAGCAGTTTAGGGGGGGGGTACACTGAAGCTTTCTTT; CDR3: CASSLGGGYTEAFF
J: TRBJ1-1; V: TRBV4-1; size: once; D: -; DNA: TGCGCCAGCAGCCACCCAGGGGAAGGCACTGAAGCTTTCTTT; CDR3: CASSHPGEGTEAFF
J: TRBJ2-5; V: TRBV2; size: -; D: TRBD2; DNA: TGTGCCAGCAGTGAAAATTCTAGCGGGGGCCAAGAGACCCAGTACTTC; CDR3: CASSENSSGGQETQYF
J: TRBJ2-7; V: TRBV27; size: once; D: -; DNA: TGTGCCAGCAGTTTCGTGACTAGGGTAGCCTACGAGCAGTACTTC; CDR3: CASSFVTRVAYEQYF
J: TRBJ2-3; V: TRBV5-1; size: -; D: -; DNA: TGCGCCAGCAACCCGAACGAGGGGGGGGCCACAGATACGCAGTATTTT; CDR3: CASNPNEGGATDTQYF
J: TRBJ1-5; V: TRBV7-2; size: few; D: -; DNA: TGTGCCAGCAGCCCCCCTGGGCAGATCCAGCCCCAGCATTTT; CDR3: CASSPPGQIQPQHF
J: TRBJ2-7; V: TRBV11-2; size: -; D: -; DNA: TGTGCCAGCAGCCCTCAGGGGCTAAGCTCCTACGAGCAGTACTTC; CDR3: CASSPQGLSSYEQYF
J: TRBJ1-2; V: TRBV5-1; size: -; D: TRBD1; DNA: TGCGCCAGCAGAGATGGGACAGGGACAAGAGGCTATGGCTACACCTTC; CDR3: CASRDGTGTRGYGYTF
J: TRBJ1-2; V: TRBV13; size: -; D: TRBD1; DNA: TGTGCCAGCAGCCCCGGAGGACAGGGTTTGCGGGGCTACACCTTC; CDR3: CASSPGGQGLRGYTF
J: TRBJ2-3; V: TRBV7-6; size: -; D: TRBD2; DNA: TGTGCCAGCAGCACAGGACTAGGGACAGATACGCAGTATTTT; CDR3: CASSTGLGTDTQYF
J: TRBJ1-2; V: TRBV10-3; size: -; D: -; DNA: TGTGCCATCAGTTGGGCAGATAACTATGGCTACACCTTC; CDR3: CAISWADNYGYTF
J: TRBJ2-2; V: TRBV7-6; size: once; D: -; DNA: TGTGCCAGCAGCTTACGTATCGCGAACACCGGGGAGCTGTTTTTT; CDR3: CASSLRIANTGELFF
J: TRBJ1-5; V: TRBV13; size: -; D: -; DNA: TGTGCCAGCTCTAAGAGCAATCAGCCCCAGCATTTT; CDR3: CASSKSNQPQHF
J: TRBJ2-1; V: TRBV7-9; size: -; D: -; DNA: TGTGCCAGCCTTCGGGGGTACAATGAGCAGTTCTTC; CDR3: CASLRGYNEQFF
J: TRBJ1-3; V: TRBV2; size: few; D: -; DNA: TGTGCCAGCAGAACAGGGATTTTCTCTGGAAACACCATATATTTT; CDR3: CASRTGIFSGNTIYF
J: TRBJ2-1; V: TRBV9; size: -; D: TRBD1; DNA: TGTGCCAGCAGCGACCAACAGGGGCCCAATGATGAGCAGTTCTTC; CDR3: CASSDQQGPNDEQFF
J: TRBJ1-2; V: TRBV5-5; size: -; D: -; DNA: TGTGCCAGCAGTTTGGAGGGAGACGGGAGCTACACCTTC; CDR3: CASSLEGDGSYTF
J: TRBJ2-5; V: TRBV27; size: -; D: -; DNA: TGTGCCAGCAGTTTACGGGGGCAAGAGACCCAGTACTTC; CDR3: CASSLRGQETQYF
J: TRBJ2-7; V: TRBV15; size: -; D: -; DNA: TGTGCCACCAGCAGAGTTGCCGAACCGGACTACGAGCAGTACTTC; CDR3: CATSRVAEPDYEQYF
J: TRBJ2-2; V: TRBV5-1; size: -; D: TRBD2; DNA: TGCGCCAGCAGCTTACCCCTCGGCGGGGGGGGCACCGGGGAGCTGTTTTTT; CDR3: CASSLPLGGGGTGELFF
J: TRBJ2-1; V: TRBV6-6; size: -; D: TRBD1; DNA: TGTGCCAGCAGTAGGGACAGGGGGCACCCCAATGAGCAGTTCTTC; CDR3: CASSRDRGHPNEQFF
J: TRBJ2-7; V: TRBV18; size: -; D: -; DNA: TGTGCCAGCTCGTCTAACCCGGGACTCCAGTCATACGAGCAGTACTTC; CDR3: CASSSNPGLQSYEQYF
J: TRBJ2-2; V: TRBV7-7; size: -; D: TRBD1; DNA: TGTGCTAGCAGCCTCGGGACAGGGAATCTCGGGGAGCTGTTTTTT; CDR3: CASSLGTGNLGELFF
J: TRBJ2-1; V: TRBV7-2; size: once; D: TRBD2; DNA: TGTGCCAGCAGCCAGGGACTAGCGGGGGAAAATGAGCAGTTCTTC; CDR3: CASSQGLAGENEQFF